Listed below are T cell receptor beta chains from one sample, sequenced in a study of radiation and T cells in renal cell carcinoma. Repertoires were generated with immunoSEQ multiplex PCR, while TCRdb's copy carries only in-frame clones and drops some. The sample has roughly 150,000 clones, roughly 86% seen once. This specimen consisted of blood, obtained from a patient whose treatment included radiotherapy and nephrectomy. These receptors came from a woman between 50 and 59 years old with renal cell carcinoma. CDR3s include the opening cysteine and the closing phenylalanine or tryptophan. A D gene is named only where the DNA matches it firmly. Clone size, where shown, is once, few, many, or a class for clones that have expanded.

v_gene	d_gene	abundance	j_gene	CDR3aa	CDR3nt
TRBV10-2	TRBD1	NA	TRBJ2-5	CASSEPEGAQETQYF	TGCGCCAGCAGTGAGCCTGAGGGGGCGCAAGAGACCCAGTACTTC
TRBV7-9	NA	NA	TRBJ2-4	CASSLGGVAKNIQYF	TGTGCCAGCAGCTTAGGTGGGGTAGCCAAAAACATTCAGTACTTC
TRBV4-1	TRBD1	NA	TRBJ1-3	CASSYPGQGVGNTIYF	TGCGCCAGCAGCTACCCGGGACAGGGTGTCGGAAACACCATATATTTT
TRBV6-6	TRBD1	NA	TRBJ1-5	CASSQGTVIQPQHF	TGTGCCAGCAGCCAAGGGACAGTTATTCAGCCCCAGCATTTT
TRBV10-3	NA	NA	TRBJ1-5	CAIRGGFTQPQHF	TGTGCCATCAGGGGGGGTTTTACACAGCCCCAGCATTTT
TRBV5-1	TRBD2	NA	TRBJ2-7	CASSFSAGVSYEQYF	TGCGCCAGCAGCTTCTCAGCGGGGGTCTCCTACGAGCAGTACTTC
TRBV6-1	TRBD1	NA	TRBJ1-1	CASSDIRGRDTEAFF	TGTGCCAGCAGTGATATCAGGGGGCGGGACACTGAAGCTTTCTTT
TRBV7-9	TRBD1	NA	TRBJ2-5	CASSSTRTGGLQETQYF	TGTGCCAGCAGCTCCACCCGGACAGGGGGCCTCCAAGAGACCCAGTACTTC
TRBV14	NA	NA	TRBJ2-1	CASSQDRRLFSYNEQFF	TGTGCCAGCAGCCAAGATAGACGGCTGTTCTCCTACAATGAGCAGTTCTTC
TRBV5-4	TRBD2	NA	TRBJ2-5	CASSRGGGGRAETQYF	TGTGCCAGCAGCCGGGGGGGCGGCGGGCGGGCGGAGACCCAGTACTTC
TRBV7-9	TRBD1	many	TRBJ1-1	CASSAIRGPNTEAFF	TGTGCCAGCAGCGCGATCAGGGGGCCGAACACTGAAGCTTTCTTT
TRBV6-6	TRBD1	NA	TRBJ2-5	CASSKLSRGETQYF	TGTGCCAGCAGTAAGCTTAGCAGGGGGGAGACCCAGTACTTC
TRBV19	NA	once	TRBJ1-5	CASSTLLGSSNQPQHF	TGTGCCAGTAGTACTTTGTTAGGGAGTAGCAATCAGCCCCAGCATTTT
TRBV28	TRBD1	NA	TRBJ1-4	CASRDLGQGPEKLFF	TGTGCCAGCAGAGACCTCGGACAGGGCCCTGAAAAACTGTTTTTT
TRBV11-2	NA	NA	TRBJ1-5	CASSRGSNQPQHF	TGTGCCAGTTCTCGGGGGAGCAATCAGCCCCAGCATTTT
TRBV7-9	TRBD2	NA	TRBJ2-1	CASSLVLAGVNEQFF	TGTGCCAGCAGCTTAGTGCTAGCGGGAGTTAATGAGCAGTTCTTC
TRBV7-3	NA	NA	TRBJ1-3	CASSPGPGNTIYF	TGTGCCAGCAGCCCCGGTCCTGGAAACACCATATATTTT
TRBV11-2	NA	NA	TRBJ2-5	CASQRLVEETQYF	TGTGCCAGTCAGAGACTAGTCGAGGAGACCCAGTACTTC
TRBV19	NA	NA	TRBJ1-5	CASSRGTQPQHF	TGTGCCAGTAGTAGAGGAACCCAGCCCCAGCATTTT
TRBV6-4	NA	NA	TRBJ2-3	CASSLDSTDTQYF	TGTGCCAGCAGTCTGGACAGCACAGATACGCAGTATTTT
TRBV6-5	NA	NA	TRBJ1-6	CASSSELDNSPLHF	TGTGCCAGCAGCTCAGAACTAGATAATTCACCCCTCCACTTT
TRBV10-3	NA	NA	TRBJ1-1	CAISETKGWGTEAFF	TGTGCCATCAGTGAGACAAAGGGGTGGGGCACTGAAGCTTTCTTT
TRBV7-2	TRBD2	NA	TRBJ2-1	CASSSELAGSYNEQFF	TGTGCCAGCAGCTCAGAACTAGCGGGCTCCTACAATGAGCAGTTCTTC
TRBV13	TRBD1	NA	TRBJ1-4	CASSLGQDNEKLFF	TGTGCCAGCAGCCTGGGACAGGATAATGAAAAACTGTTTTTT
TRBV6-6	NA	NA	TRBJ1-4	CASSAPGTSEKLFF	TGTGCCAGCAGTGCGCCCGGGACGTCCGAAAAACTGTTTTTT
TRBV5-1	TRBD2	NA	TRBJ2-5	CASSLTGGPGETQYF	TGCGCCAGCAGCTTGACGGGGGGGCCGGGGGAGACCCAGTACTTC
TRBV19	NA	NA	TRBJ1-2	CATSRAGPYYGYTF	TGTGCCACCAGCCGAGCCGGACCGTACTATGGCTACACCTTC
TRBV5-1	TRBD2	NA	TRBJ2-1	CASSLVLAGGLGEQFF	TGCGCCAGCAGCTTGGTTTTGGCGGGGGGACTGGGTGAGCAGTTCTTC
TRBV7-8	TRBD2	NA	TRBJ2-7	CASSPAGGSYEQYF	TGTGCCAGCAGCCCCGCGGGGGGGAGCTACGAGCAGTACTTC
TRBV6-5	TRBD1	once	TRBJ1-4	CASSYRSTGTEKLFF	TGTGCCAGCAGTTACCGCTCGACAGGGACCGAAAAACTGTTTTTT
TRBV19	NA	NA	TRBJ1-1	CASRLLQNTEAFF	TGTGCCAGTAGATTACTTCAGAACACTGAAGCTTTCTTT
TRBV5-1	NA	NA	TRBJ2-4	CASSLEASLRAKNIQYF	TGCGCCAGCAGCTTGGAAGCTTCCTTGAGGGCCAAAAACATTCAGTACTTC
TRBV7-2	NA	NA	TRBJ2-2	CASRGASKRSGELFF	TGTGCCAGCAGGGGGGCCAGCAAAAGGTCCGGGGAGCTGTTTTTT
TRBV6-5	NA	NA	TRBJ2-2	CASSYYGGSNTGELFF	TGTGCCAGCAGTTATTATGGCGGATCGAACACCGGGGAGCTGTTTTTT
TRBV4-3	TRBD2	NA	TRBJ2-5	CASSQQYRTSGGLETQYF	TGCGCCAGCAGCCAACAATACCGGACTAGCGGGGGTTTGGAGACCCAGTACTTC
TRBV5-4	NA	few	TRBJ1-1	CASSSRDTEAFF	TGTGCCAGCAGTTCCCGGGACACTGAAGCTTTCTTT
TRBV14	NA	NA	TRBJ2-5	CASAGRSQETQYF	TGTGCGTCAGCTGGGCGGAGCCAAGAGACCCAGTACTTC
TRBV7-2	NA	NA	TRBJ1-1	CASTMRWGEAFF	TGTGCCAGCACTATGCGTTGGGGAGAAGCTTTCTTT
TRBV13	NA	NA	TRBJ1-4	CASSFSATNEKLFF	TGTGCCAGCAGCTTCAGCGCAACTAATGAAAAACTGTTTTTT
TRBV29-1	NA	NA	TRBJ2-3	CSVGNRWGSADTQYF	TGCAGCGTTGGAAACAGGTGGGGCTCCGCAGATACGCAGTATTTT